This T cell receptor (beta chain) was captured by sequencing in a study of shared clonotypes between healthy human individuals. Sequencing was performed with immunoSEQ multiplex PCR; in TCRdb, only in-frame clones are kept and a portion is missing. The table has fewer than 850,000 clones, more than 70% seen once. The CDR3 runs to 15 residues. From germline, CDR1 is MDHEN and CDR2 SYDVKM. J gave up 6 bases and V 5 bases, and 10 bases lay outside the gene matches. The chain has TRBV28 and TRBJ2-1, with TRBD1 identical over 7 bases. Specimen: memory CD4+ T cells sorted from blood. Specified subset: CD45RA-negative fraction. The receptor's source is a woman under 40 in good health. The CDR3 DNA reads TGTGCCAGCAGTCTACCGACAGGGTGGGGCAATGAGCAGTTCTTC. The encoded protein is CASSLPTGWGNEQFF.